This passage covers 4 T cell receptor beta chains from one sample sequenced in a study of blood T cell repertoires in COVID-19. Profiling relied on immunoSEQ multiplex PCR, and the TCRdb table lists in-frame clones only, not all of them. The sample contains about 88,000 clones, 90% to 95% of which appear only once. Sequenced input: peripheral blood. These receptors all come from a man in his 60s with acute or convalescent COVID-19.

The chain combines TRBV9 with TRBJ2-5; D perhaps matches TRBD2 (5 bases). The ends were cut back, 5 bases at V and 6 bases at J, with 23 bases in the middle. Germline V gives CDR1 SGDLS, CDR2 YYNGEE. The CDR3 runs to 16 residues. The CDR3 region is CASSPAGGGLSQTQYF. CDR3 nucleotide sequence: TGTGCCAGCAGTCCTGCGGGCGGCGGACTTAGCCAGACCCAGTACTTC.

The V call is TRBV5-1, the J call TRBJ2-5; 9 bases map to TRBD1. The germline gives CDR1 SGHRS, CDR2 YFSETQ. V was pared by 0 bases and J by 1 base, with 4 bases of the junction left unmatched. The CDR3 is 16 residues long. CDR3 coding DNA: TGCGCCAGCAGCTTGGCCGCGACAGGGGGCCAAGAGACCCAGTACTTC. This translates into CASSLAATGGQETQYF.

This chain uses TRBV9 with TRBJ1-4; 8 bases are a match to TRBD1. The germline gives CDR1 SGDLS, CDR2 YYNGEE. Unmatched junction bases numbered 9, after V lost 4 bases and J lost 7 bases. The CDR3 has 15 residues. CDR3 nucleotide sequence: TGTGCCAGCAGCCCATCCCCGGGACAGGCTGAAAAACTGTTTTTT. Translated: CASSPSPGQAEKLFF.

The table lists this clone with a count of one. V usage is TRBV29-1 and J usage is TRBJ1-2; D perhaps matches TRBD1 (6 bases). With 5 bases removed from V and 4 bases from J, the gap between germline ends came to 11 bases. CDR3 length equals 12 residues. Germline loops: CDR1 SQVTM, CDR2 ANQGSEA. This CDR3 is CSVQTGSYGYTF. The CDR3 region has the DNA TGCAGCGTTCAAACAGGGAGCTATGGCTACACCTTC.